This T cell receptor beta chain was found in a study of T-cell reconstitution after alpha-beta-depleted transplantation in children. Construction of the TCRbeta library involved unique molecular identifiers. TCRdb itself ran the PCR reads through MiXCR, one entry per CDR3 protein. The data hold fewer than 700,000 distinct CDR3 sequences, with 10% to 15% observed a single time. Germline lookup yields CDR1 SGHRS and CDR2 YFSETQ. V shed 2 bases and J shed 5 bases, with 11 bases lying between them. The CDR3 runs 14 residues. Here the sequenced sample was PBMCs, mostly from graft donor cells, taken 360 days after TCRalphabeta/CD19-depleted stem cell transplant. V usage is TRBV5-1 and J usage is TRBJ1-5, with D perhaps TRBD1 (6 bases). This clonotype originated in a male patient under 18 who had a stem cell transplant for acute myeloid leukemia, so the T cells may come from the graft donor. The CDR3 DNA sequence: TGCGCCAGCAGCTTAGGGGGGGTGCATCAGCCCCAGCATTTT. Its protein product is CASSLGGVHQPQHF.